This T cell receptor (beta chain) derives from a study of T-cell reconstitution after alpha-beta-depleted transplantation in children. Study findings and constraints: Surviving recipient T cells and thymic progenitors produced the high day-60 TCRbeta diversity seen in some patients.

As it was prepared, the TCRbeta library received unique molecular identifiers. A single record per CDR3 protein comes from TCRdb applying MiXCR to the PCR reads. The sample records tens of thousands of distinct CDR3 sequences, about a tenth being singletons. This clonotype was counted many times. Its target is unknown. The clonotype comes from a male patient aged 2-15 years who had a stem cell transplant for chronic granulomatous disease, so the T cells may come from the graft donor. The sample here was PBMCs, mostly from graft donor cells, taken 60 days after TCRalphabeta/CD19-depleted stem cell transplant.

DNA for the CDR3: TGTGCCAGCAGTGAACCCAGGCTTTACCAAGAGACCCAGTACTTC. The encoded protein is CASSEPRLYQETQYF. The chain carries TRBV25-1 and TRBJ2-5; D is unresolved. The CDR3 totals 15 residues. Trimming left V 2 bases short and J 0 bases short, with 10 bases between. Germline V CDR1 and CDR2: MGHDK, SYGVNS.